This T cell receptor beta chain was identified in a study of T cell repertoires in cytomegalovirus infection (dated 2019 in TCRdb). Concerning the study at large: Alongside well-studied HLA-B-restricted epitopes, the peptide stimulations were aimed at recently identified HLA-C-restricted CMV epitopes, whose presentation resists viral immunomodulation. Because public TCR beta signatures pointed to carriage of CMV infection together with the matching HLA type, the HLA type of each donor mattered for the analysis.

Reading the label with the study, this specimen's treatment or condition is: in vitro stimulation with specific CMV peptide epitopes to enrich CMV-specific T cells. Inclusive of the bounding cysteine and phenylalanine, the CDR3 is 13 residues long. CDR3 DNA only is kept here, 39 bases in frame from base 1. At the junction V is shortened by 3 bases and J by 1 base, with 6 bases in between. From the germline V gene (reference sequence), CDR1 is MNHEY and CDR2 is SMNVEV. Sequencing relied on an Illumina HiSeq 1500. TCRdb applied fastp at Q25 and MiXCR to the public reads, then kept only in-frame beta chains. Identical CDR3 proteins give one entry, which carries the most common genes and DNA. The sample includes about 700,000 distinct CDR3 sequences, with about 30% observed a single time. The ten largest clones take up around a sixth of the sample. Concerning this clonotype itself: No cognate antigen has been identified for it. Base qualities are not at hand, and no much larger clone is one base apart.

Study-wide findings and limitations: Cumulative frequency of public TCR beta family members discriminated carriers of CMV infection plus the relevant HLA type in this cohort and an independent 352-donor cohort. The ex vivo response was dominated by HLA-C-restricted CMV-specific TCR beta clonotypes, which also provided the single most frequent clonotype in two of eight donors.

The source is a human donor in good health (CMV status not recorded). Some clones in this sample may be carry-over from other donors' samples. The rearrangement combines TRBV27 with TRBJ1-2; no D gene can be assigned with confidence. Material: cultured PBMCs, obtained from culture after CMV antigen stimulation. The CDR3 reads CASSFRVNYGYTF. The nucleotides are TGTGCCAGCAGTTTTAGGGTTAACTATGGCTACACCTTC.